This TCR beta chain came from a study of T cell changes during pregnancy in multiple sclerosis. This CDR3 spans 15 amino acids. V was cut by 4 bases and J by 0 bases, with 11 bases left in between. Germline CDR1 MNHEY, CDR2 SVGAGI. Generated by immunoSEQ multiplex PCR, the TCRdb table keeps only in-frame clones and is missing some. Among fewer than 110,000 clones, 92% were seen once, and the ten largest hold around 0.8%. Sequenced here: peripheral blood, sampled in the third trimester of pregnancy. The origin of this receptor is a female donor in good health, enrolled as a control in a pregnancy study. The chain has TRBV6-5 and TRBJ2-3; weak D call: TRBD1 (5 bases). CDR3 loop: CASSSDGHSTDTQYF. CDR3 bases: TGTGCCAGCAGTTCCGACGGACATAGCACAGATACGCAGTATTTT.